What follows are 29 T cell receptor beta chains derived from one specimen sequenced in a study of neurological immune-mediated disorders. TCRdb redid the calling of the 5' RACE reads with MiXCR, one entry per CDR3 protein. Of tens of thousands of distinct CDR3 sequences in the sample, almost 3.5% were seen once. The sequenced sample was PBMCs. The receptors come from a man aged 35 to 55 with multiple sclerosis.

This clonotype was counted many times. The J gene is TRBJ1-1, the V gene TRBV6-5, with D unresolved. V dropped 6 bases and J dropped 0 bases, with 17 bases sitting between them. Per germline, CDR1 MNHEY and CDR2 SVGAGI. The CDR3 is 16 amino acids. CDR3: CASSKDFQQLNTEAFF. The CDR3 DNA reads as TGTGCCAGCAGCAAGGATTTTCAACAGCTGAACACTGAAGCTTTCTTT.

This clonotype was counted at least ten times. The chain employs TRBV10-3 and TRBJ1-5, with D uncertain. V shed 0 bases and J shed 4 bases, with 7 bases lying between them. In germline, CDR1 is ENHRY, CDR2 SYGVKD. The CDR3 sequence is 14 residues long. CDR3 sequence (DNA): TGTGCCATCAGTGAGTCTCAGCTAAATCAGCCCCAGCATTTT. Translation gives CAISESQLNQPQHF.

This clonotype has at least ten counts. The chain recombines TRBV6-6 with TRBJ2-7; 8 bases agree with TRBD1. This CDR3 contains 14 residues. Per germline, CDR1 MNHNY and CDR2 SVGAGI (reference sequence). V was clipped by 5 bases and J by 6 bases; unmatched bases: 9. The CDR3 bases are TGTGCCAGCAGTCACCCCGACAGGGGTAGCGAGCAGTACTTC. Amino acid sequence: CASSHPDRGSEQYF.

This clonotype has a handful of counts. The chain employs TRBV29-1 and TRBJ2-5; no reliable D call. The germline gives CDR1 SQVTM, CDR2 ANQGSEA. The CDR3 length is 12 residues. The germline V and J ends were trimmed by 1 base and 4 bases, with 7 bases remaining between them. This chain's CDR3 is CSVEGLGETQYF. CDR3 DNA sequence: TGCAGCGTTGAAGGGCTCGGAGAGACCCAGTACTTC.

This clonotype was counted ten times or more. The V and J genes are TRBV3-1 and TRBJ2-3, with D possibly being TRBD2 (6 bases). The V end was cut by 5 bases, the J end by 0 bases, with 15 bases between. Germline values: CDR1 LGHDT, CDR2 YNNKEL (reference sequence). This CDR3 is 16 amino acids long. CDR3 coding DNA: TGTGCCAGCAGCTTACAAATGGGAGGTAGCACAGATACGCAGTATTTT. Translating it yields CASSLQMGGSTDTQYF.

CDR3 sequence: CSAGSTGNYGYTF. CDR3 in DNA: TGCAGTGCTGGGTCGACAGGCAACTATGGCTACACCTTC. J is TRBJ1-2 and V is TRBV20-1; D is perhaps TRBD1 (6 bases). The V gene's germline CDR1 is DFQATT and CDR2 SNEGSKA (reference sequence). Trimming removed 5 bases from V and 2 bases from J, with 12 bases in between. This CDR3 is built from 13 residues.

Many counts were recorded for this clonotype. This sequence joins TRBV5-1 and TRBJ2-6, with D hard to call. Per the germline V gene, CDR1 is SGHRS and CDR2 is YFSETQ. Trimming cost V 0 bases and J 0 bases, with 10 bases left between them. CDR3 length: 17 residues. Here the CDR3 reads CASSLERPGSGANVLTF. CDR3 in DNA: TGCGCCAGCAGCTTGGAACGGCCGGGCTCTGGGGCCAACGTCCTGACTTTC. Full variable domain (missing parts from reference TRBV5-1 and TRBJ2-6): KAGVTQTPRYLIKTRGQQVTLSCSPISGHRSVSWYQQTPGQGLQFLFEYFSETQRNKGNFPGRFSGRQFSNSRSEMNVSTLELGDSALYLCASSLERPGSGANVLTFGAGSRLTVL.

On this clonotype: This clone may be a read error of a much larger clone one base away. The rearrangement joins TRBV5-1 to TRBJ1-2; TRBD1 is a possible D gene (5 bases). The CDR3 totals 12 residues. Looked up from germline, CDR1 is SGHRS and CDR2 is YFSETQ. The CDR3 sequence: CDSSLGDHGYTF. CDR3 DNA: TGCGACAGCAGCTTAGGGGACCATGGCTACACCTTC.

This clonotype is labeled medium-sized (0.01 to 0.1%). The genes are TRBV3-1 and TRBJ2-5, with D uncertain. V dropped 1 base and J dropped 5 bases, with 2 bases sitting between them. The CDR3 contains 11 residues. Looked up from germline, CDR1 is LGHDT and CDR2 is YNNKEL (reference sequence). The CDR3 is CASSQGETQYF. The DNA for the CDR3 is TGTGCCAGCAGCCAAGGGGAGACCCAGTACTTC.

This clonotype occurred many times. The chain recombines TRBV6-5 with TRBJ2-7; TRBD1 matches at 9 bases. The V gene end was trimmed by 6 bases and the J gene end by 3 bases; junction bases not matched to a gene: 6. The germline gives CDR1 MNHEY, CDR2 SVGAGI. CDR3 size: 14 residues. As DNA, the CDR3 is TGTGCCAGCAGGGCTGGGACAGGGATCTACGAGCAGTACTTC. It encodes CASRAGTGIYEQYF.

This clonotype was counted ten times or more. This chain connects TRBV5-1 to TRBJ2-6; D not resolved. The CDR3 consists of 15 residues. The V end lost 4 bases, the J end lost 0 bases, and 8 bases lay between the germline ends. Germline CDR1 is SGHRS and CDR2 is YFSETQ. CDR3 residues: CASSALDSGANVLTF. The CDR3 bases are TGCGCCAGCAGCGCCCTGGACTCTGGGGCCAACGTCCTGACTTTC.

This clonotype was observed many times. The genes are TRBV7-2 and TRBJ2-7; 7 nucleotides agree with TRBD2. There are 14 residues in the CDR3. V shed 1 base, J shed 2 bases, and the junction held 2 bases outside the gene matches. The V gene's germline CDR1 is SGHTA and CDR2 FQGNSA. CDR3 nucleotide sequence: TGTGCCAGCAGCTTAGGGCTAGCGGCCTACGAGCAGTACTTC. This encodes CASSLGLAAYEQYF. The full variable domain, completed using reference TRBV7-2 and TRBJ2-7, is GAGVSQSPSNKVTEKGKDVELRCDPISGHTALYWYRQSLGQGLEFLIYFQGNSAPDKSGLPSDRFSAERTGGSVSTLTIQRTQQEDSAVYLCASSLGLAAYEQYFGPGTRLTVT.

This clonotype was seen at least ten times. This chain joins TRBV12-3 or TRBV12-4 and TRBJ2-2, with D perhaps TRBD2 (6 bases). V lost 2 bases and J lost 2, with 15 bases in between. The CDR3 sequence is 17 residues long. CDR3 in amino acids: CASSLSGSGGNTGELFF. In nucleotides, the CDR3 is TGTGCCAGCAGTTTAAGTGGTAGCGGAGGTAACACCGGGGAGCTGTTTTTT.

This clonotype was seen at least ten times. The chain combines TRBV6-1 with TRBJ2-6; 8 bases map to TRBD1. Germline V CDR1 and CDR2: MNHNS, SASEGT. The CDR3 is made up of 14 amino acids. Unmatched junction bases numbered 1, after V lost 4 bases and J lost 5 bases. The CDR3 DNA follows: TGTGCCAGCAGTGGGGACAGGAGGGCCAACGTCCTGACTTTC. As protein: CASSGDRRANVLTF.

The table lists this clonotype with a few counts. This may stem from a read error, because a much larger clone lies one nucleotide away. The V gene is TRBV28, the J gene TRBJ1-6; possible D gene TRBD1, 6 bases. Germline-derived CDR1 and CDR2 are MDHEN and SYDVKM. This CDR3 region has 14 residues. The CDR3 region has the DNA TGTGCCAGCAGTTTATACAGGGACAATTCACACCTCCACTTT. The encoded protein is CASSLYRDNSHLHF.

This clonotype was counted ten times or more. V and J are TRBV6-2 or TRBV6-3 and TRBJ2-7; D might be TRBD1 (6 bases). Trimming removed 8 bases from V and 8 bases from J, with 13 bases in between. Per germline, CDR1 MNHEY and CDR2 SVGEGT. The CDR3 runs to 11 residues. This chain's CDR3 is CASGAQGKQYF. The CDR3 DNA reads TGTGCCAGCGGAGCTCAGGGGAAGCAGTACTTC.

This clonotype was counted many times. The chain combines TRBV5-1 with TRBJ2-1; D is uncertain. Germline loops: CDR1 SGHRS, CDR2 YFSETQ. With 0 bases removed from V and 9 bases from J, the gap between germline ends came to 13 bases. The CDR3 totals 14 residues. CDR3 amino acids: CASSLGAQVGEQFF. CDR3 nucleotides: TGCGCCAGCAGCTTGGGGGCGCAGGTCGGTGAGCAGTTCTTC.

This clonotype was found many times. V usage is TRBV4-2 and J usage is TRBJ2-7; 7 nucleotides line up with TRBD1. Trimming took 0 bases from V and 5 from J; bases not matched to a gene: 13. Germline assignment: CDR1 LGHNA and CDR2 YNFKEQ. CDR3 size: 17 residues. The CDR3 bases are TGTGCCAGCAGCCAAGATACGAGGGGGCGCGGGTTGAACGAGCAGTACTTC. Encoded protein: CASSQDTRGRGLNEQYF.

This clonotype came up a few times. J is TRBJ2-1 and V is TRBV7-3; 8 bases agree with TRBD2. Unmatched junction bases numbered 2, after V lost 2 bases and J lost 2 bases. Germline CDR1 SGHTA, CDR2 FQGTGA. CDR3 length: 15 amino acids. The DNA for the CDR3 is TGTGCCAGCAGCTTAGGACTAGCCCCCTACAATGAGCAGTTCTTC. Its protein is CASSLGLAPYNEQFF.

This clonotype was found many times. CDR3 DNA sequence: TGCAGTGCTAGAGATTCTAGCGGGAGGACTAGCACAGATACGCAGTATTTT. This encodes CSARDSSGRTSTDTQYF. V gene TRBV20-1 combines with J gene TRBJ2-3; 11 nucleotides line up with TRBD2. In germline, CDR1 is DFQATT, CDR2 SNEGSKA (reference sequence). CDR3 length: 17 residues. With 0 bases clipped from V and 0 bases from J, the junction kept 5 bases outside the gene matches.

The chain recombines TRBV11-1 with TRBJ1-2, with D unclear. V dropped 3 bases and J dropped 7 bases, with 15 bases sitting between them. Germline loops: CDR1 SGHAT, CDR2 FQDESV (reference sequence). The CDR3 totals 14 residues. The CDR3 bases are TGTGCCAGCAGCTTCCCTACGGGCCTGGGTGGCTACACCTTC. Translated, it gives CASSFPTGLGGYTF.

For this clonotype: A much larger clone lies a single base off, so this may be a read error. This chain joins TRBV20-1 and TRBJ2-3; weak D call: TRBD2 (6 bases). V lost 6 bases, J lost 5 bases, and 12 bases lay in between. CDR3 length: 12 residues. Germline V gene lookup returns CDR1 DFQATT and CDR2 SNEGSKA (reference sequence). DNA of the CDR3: TGCAGTGCGCGGGATCACATAGATACGCAGTATTTT. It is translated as CSARDHIDTQYF.

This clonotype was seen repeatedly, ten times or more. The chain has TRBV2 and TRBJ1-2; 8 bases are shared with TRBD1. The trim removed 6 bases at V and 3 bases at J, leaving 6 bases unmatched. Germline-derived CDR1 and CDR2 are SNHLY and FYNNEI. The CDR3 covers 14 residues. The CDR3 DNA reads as TGTGCCAGCAGGATGGACAGGGAAGACTATGGCTACACCTTC. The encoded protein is CASRMDREDYGYTF.

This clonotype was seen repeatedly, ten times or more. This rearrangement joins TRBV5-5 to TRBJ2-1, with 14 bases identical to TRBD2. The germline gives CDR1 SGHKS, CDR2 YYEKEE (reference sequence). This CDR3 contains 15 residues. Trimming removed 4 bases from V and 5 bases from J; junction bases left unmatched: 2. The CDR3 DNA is TGTGCCAGCAGCAGGGGACTAGCGGGGGACAATGAGCAGTTCTTC. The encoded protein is CASSRGLAGDNEQFF. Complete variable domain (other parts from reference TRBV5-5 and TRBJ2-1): DAGVTQSPTHLIKTRGQQVTLRCSPISGHKSVSWYQQVLGQGPQFIFQYYEKEERGRGNFPDRFSARQFPNYSSELNVNALLLGDSALYLCASSRGLAGDNEQFFGPGTRLTVL.

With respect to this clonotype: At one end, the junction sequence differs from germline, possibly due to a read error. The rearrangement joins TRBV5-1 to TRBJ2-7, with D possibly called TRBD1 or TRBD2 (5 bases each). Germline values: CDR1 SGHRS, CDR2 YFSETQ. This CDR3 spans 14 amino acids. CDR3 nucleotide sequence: TGTGCCAGCAGCTTAGGAACTGGGGACGGAGCGCAGTACTTC. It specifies CASSLGTGDGAQYF.

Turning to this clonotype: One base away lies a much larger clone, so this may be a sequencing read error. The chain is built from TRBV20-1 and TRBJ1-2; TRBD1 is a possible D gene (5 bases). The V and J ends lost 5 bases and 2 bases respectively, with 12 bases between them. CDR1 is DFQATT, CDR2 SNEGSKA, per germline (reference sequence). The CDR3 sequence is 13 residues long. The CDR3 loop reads CSAGRQPNYGYTF. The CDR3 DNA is TGCAGTGCTGGCCGACAGCCCAACTATGGCTACACCTTC.

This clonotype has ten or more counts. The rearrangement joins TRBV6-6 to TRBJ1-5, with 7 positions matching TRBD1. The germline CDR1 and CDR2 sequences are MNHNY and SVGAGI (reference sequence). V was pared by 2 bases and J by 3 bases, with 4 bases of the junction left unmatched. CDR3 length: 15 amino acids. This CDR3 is CASSYPGTDNQPQHF. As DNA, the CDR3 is TGTGCCAGCAGTTACCCAGGGACAGACAATCAGCCCCAGCATTTT.

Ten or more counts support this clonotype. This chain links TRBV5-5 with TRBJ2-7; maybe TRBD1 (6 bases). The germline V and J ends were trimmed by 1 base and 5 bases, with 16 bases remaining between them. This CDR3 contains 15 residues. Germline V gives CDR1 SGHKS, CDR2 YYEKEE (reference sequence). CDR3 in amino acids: CASSLFWQGPNEQYF. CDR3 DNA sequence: TGTGCCAGCAGCTTGTTCTGGCAGGGGCCCAACGAGCAGTACTTC.

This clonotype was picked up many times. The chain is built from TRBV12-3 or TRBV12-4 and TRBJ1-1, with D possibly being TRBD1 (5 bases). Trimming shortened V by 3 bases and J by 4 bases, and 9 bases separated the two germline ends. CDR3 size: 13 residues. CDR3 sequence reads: CASSFEGITEAFF. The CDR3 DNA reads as TGTGCCAGCAGTTTTGAGGGGATCACTGAAGCTTTCTTT.